This T cell receptor beta chain was profiled in a study of T cell responses to AZD1222 COVID-19 vaccine. This table comes from immunoSEQ multiplex PCR, and its TCRdb copy is limited to in-frame clones, with some not included. Altogether 110,000 or so clones are present, around nine tenths being singletons, with the ten largest covering approximately 17%. The V segment lost 6 bases and the J segment 3 bases; nucleotides outside the gene matches: 4. Germline assignment: CDR1 SNHLY and CDR2 FYNNEI. CDR3 size: 13 residues. This material consisted of peripheral blood, taken on day 0 of AZD1222 vaccination. The clonotype comes from an adult in good health. The chain couples TRBV2 to TRBJ1-1; 7 positions match TRBD1. CDR3 DNA sequence: TGTGCCAGCAGGAGGGACAGCTACACTGAAGCTTTCTTT. This codes for CASRRDSYTEAFF.